These 19 T cell receptor beta chains were all obtained from the same sample, sequenced in a study of blood T cell repertoires in COVID-19. Clones were read by immunoSEQ multiplex PCR, and TCRdb kept only the in-frame ones, dropping some. The sample includes about 95,000 clones, around nine tenths of them seen just once. The sample comprised peripheral blood. The receptor source for this set is a woman between 50 and 59 years old in a cohort sampled during active COVID-19.

This clone was seen only once. The genes are TRBV19 and TRBJ2-3; D gene ambiguous. The V and J ends lost 5 bases and 5 bases respectively, with 20 bases between them. CDR1 and CDR2 from the germline V gene are LNHDA and SQIVND (reference sequence). The CDR3 spans 16 residues. CDR3 bases: TGTGCCAGTAGTCCCTCCGGTTCAGGTCGGATAGATACGCAGTATTTT. Residues: CASSPSGSGRIDTQYF.

The rearrangement links TRBV3-1 (or the pseudogene TRBV3-2) to TRBJ1-1, with D perhaps matching TRBD1 (6 bases). CDR3 length equals 14 residues. Germline CDR1 is LGHDT and CDR2 is YNNKEL (reference sequence). V gave up 4 bases and J gave up 5 bases, with 14 bases separating them. CDR3 region: CASSLEGGRTEAFF. The CDR3 DNA is TGTGCCAGCAGCCTCGAGGGGGGGAGGACTGAAGCTTTCTTT.

This clone was recorded once. The chain joins TRBV12-3 or TRBV12-4 to TRBJ1-5; D remains unclear. The CDR3 has 12 amino acids. Trimming pared 4 bases from V and 3 bases from J, leaving 4 bases between. The CDR3 sequence is CASSWANQPQHF. The CDR3 DNA follows: TGTGCCAGCAGTTGGGCCAATCAGCCCCAGCATTTT.

The genes are TRBV19 and TRBJ1-2, with TRBD1 matching 9 bases. Trimming removed 7 bases from V and 5 bases from J; junction bases left unmatched: 11. Germline CDR1 is LNHDA and CDR2 is SQIVND (reference sequence). The CDR3 is 15 amino acids. In DNA, the CDR3 is TGTGCCAGTACGGAGCCCGGGACAGGGTGGTATGGCTACACCTTC. It specifies CASTEPGTGWYGYTF.

On this clone: A read error may produce the germline difference seen at one junction end. The V gene is TRBV7-7, the J gene TRBJ2-2; D unclear. The CDR3 sequence is 17 residues long. CDR1 and CDR2 from the germline V gene are SSHAT and FNYEAQ (reference sequence). CDR3 DNA sequence: TGTGCTAGCAGCTTGTCAGCGAGTCCAACTTACACCGGGGAGCTGTTTTTT. It is translated as CASSLSASPTYTGELFF.

The rearrangement joins TRBV6-5 to TRBJ1-2; D remains ambiguous. V was pared by 6 bases and J by 5 bases, with 19 bases between. The CDR3 loop spans 15 amino acids. CDR1 and CDR2 (germline): MNHEY, SVGAGI. The CDR3 DNA follows: TGTGCCAGCAGCGCTACATTTGCTGAACTATATGGCTACACCTTC. It yields the protein CASSATFAELYGYTF.

The rearrangement links TRBV7-8 to TRBJ2-7; D unclear. The length of the CDR3 is 14 residues. CDR1 is SGHVS and CDR2 is FQNEAQ in the germline V gene. Trimming left V 1 base short and J 0 bases short, with 7 bases between. The CDR3 is CASSLESSSYEQYF. DNA of the CDR3: TGTGCCAGCAGCTTAGAGTCGAGCTCCTACGAGCAGTACTTC.

The chain carries TRBV28 and TRBJ2-3; 7 bases map to TRBD2. Germline V gene data show CDR1 as MDHEN and CDR2 as SYDVKM. The CDR3 covers 17 residues. The J segment lost 2 bases and the V segment lost 2 bases, leaving 10 bases of the junction unmatched. The CDR3 reads CASSLREAGTHTDTQYF. CDR3 DNA: TGTGCCAGCAGTTTAAGGGAAGCGGGAACCCACACAGATACGCAGTATTTT.

The chain is built from TRBV13 and TRBJ1-4; D perhaps matches TRBD1 (6 bases). The germline V gene encodes CDR1 PRHDT and CDR2 FYEKMQ (reference sequence). With 5 bases removed from V and 4 bases from J, the gap between germline ends came to 20 bases. The CDR3 has 17 amino acids. Here the CDR3 DNA reads TGTGCCAGCAGCCCTGGTCGTGGGCAGGGGCTTAATGAAAAACTGTTTTTT. It translates to CASSPGRGQGLNEKLFF.

The chain links TRBV6-5 to TRBJ1-2; 7 bases are shared with TRBD1. CDR3 length: 13 amino acids. V was clipped by 6 bases and J by 3 bases; unmatched bases: 4. Germline lookup yields CDR1 MNHEY and CDR2 SVGAGI. The CDR3 DNA reads TGTGCCAGCAGGAGACAGGGTGACTATGGCTACACCTTC. This encodes CASRRQGDYGYTF.

This clone was found a few times. V is TRBV11-3 and J is TRBJ2-7; 10 bases are shared with TRBD2. CDR1 is SGHNT, CDR2 YENEEA, per germline. The CDR3 is made up of 15 amino acids. Trimming took 5 bases from V and 0 from J; bases not matched to a gene: 4. The CDR3 region is CASSPGTSDSYEQYF. In nucleotides, the CDR3 is TGTGCCAGCAGCCCCGGGACTAGCGACTCCTACGAGCAGTACTTC.

The gene calls are TRBV18 and TRBJ2-3; TRBD1 matches 8 bases. The CDR3 is made up of 16 amino acids. With 2 bases clipped from V and 5 bases from J, the junction kept 9 bases outside the gene matches. From germline, CDR1 is KGHSH and CDR2 LQKENI. CDR3: CASSPRLTGDRDTQYF. CDR3 DNA sequence: TGTGCCAGCTCACCAAGGTTGACAGGGGACAGAGATACGCAGTATTTT.

The V call is TRBV6-1, the J call TRBJ2-6; D might be TRBD1 (5 bases). Germline V lookup: CDR1 MNHNS, CDR2 SASEGT. The CDR3 totals 16 residues. Trimming took off 4 bases at V and 0 bases at J, with 10 bases between the two ends. The CDR3 nucleotides read TGTGCCAGCAGTGGAAACAGGATCTCTGGGGCCAACGTCCTGACTTTC. Protein sequence: CASSGNRISGANVLTF.

V gene TRBV12-3 or TRBV12-4 combines with J gene TRBJ2-1; TRBD2 matches 8 bases. CDR3 length: 12 amino acids. The CDR3 region has the DNA TGTGCTAGCGCCAGCGGGAGTAATGAGCAGTTCTTC. This encodes CASASGSNEQFF.

The rearrangement links TRBV6-5 to TRBJ1-4; 8 positions match TRBD1. CDR1 and CDR2 from the germline V gene are MNHEY and SVGAGI. CDR3 length: 12 residues. J gave up 7 bases and V 6 bases, and 1 base lay outside the gene matches. The CDR3 spells CASRDRVEKLFF. CDR3 DNA: TGTGCCAGCAGGGACAGGGTTGAAAAACTGTTTTTT.

J is TRBJ2-3 and V is TRBV7-9; 11 positions match TRBD2. The CDR3 spans 17 residues. Germline CDR1 and CDR2: SEHNR and FQNEAQ (reference sequence). The ends lost 5 bases at V and 1 base at J; junction bases unmatched: 8. The CDR3 spells CASSGTSGPLRTDTQYF. As DNA, the CDR3 is TGTGCCAGCAGCGGGACTAGCGGTCCCCTACGCACAGATACGCAGTATTTT.

This clone has just one count. The rearrangement links TRBV29-1 to TRBJ2-7; TRBD1 is a possible D gene (6 bases). This CDR3 region has 12 residues. V gave up 6 bases and J gave up 4 bases, with 13 bases separating them. The germline CDR1 and CDR2 sequences are SQVTM and ANQGSEA. The CDR3 protein is CSVPGHGYEQYF. As DNA, the CDR3 is TGCAGCGTACCGGGACACGGATACGAGCAGTACTTC.

V usage is TRBV7-9 and J usage is TRBJ1-6; tentative D call: TRBD1 (6 bases). V lost 1 base to trimming and J lost 10 bases, with 8 bases between them. Germline V lookup: CDR1 SEHNR, CDR2 FQNEAQ (reference sequence). The CDR3 loop spans 13 amino acids. The CDR3 DNA sequence: TGTGCCAGCAGCTTAGACAGGGAATCACCCCTCCACTTT. Translation: CASSLDRESPLHF.

This clone appeared a single time. J is TRBJ2-5 and V is TRBV29-1; TRBD2 aligns across 9 bases. This CDR3 comprises 15 residues. In germline, CDR1 is SQVTM, CDR2 ANQGSEA. Trimming removed 4 bases from V and 4 bases from J; junction bases left unmatched: 10. CDR3 loop: CSVGTLAGPGETQYF. The CDR3 bases are TGCAGCGTTGGGACCCTAGCGGGACCCGGAGAGACCCAGTACTTC.